These 15 T cell receptor beta chains share one sample of origin, sequenced in a study of radiotherapy plus CTLA-4 blockade in lung cancer. The data were produced by immunoSEQ multiplex PCR, yet TCRdb's version contains in-frame clones alone and is incomplete. The sample carries tens of thousands of clones, more than 60% recorded once. This specimen consisted of peripheral blood, obtained from a patient treated with radiotherapy plus ipilimumab. Receptors originate from a human donor with non-small cell lung cancer who had a partial response to radiotherapy plus ipilimumab.

The rearrangement links TRBV19 to TRBJ1-5; 8 bases fit TRBD1. The CDR3 has 17 amino acids. Unmatched junction bases numbered 13, after V lost 5 bases and J lost 4 bases. CDR1 is LNHDA, CDR2 SQIVND, per germline (reference sequence). The chain's CDR3 is CASSRGRTGPWNQPQHF. CDR3 in DNA: TGTGCCAGTAGTCGGGGCCGGACAGGGCCTTGGAATCAGCCCCAGCATTTT.

The gene calls are TRBV27 and TRBJ1-2; TRBD1 aligns across 8 bases. There are 14 residues in the CDR3. The ends lost 7 bases at V and 5 bases at J; junction bases unmatched: 9. Germline values: CDR1 MNHEY, CDR2 SMNVEV (reference sequence). This chain's CDR3 is CASTTTGGDYGYTF. The CDR3 DNA sequence: TGTGCCAGCACTACCACAGGGGGGGATTATGGCTACACCTTC.

The chain uses TRBV7-8 and TRBJ1-5; TRBD1 might be the D (6 bases). The CDR3 extends over 15 amino acids. V was shortened by 1 base and J by 7 bases, with 14 bases between the two germline ends. Germline lookup yields CDR1 SGHVS and CDR2 FQNEAQ. The CDR3 region is CASSLGLRGHQPQHF. CDR3 DNA: TGTGCCAGCAGCTTAGGATTGCGGGGGCACCAGCCCCAGCATTTT.

This chain links TRBV27 with TRBJ1-1, with D possibly being TRBD1 (6 bases). Germline CDR1 is MNHEY and CDR2 is SMNVEV (reference sequence). The CDR3 totals 14 residues. Trimming took off 3 bases at V and 8 bases at J, with 16 bases between the two ends. The CDR3 DNA reads as TGTGCCAGCAGTTTCACCACAGGGCGTTACGAAGCTTTCTTT. It specifies CASSFTTGRYEAFF.

With regard to this clone: This sample includes further DNA sequences coding for the same CDR3. The chain is built from TRBV5-1 and TRBJ1-5; 7 bases fit TRBD1. The CDR3 covers 15 residues. CDR1 SGHRS and CDR2 YFSETQ come from the germline V gene. V lost 4 bases to trimming and J lost 5 bases; unmatched junction nucleotides: 9. CDR3 coding DNA: TGCGCCAGCAGCCCAGACAGGGAAACGGATCAGCCCCAGCATTTT. Translated, it gives CASSPDRETDQPQHF.

The rearrangement joins TRBV29-1 to TRBJ1-4; TRBD1 aligns across 9 bases. The CDR3 sequence is 14 residues long. CDR1 is SQVTM, CDR2 ANQGSEA, per germline. With 4 bases clipped from V and 12 bases from J, the junction kept 12 bases outside the gene matches. For the CDR3, the DNA is TGCAGCGTTGTTCTACAGGGGGCGTTTTGGGAACTGTTTTTT. This sequence encodes CSVVLQGAFWELFF.

The chain uses TRBV6-5 and TRBJ2-7; D unclear. This CDR3 spans 15 amino acids. V lost 0 bases and J lost 3, with 12 bases in between. The V gene's germline CDR1 is MNHEY and CDR2 SVGAGI. The DNA for the CDR3 is TGTGCCAGCAGTTACTCGAGAGGATTTAACTACGAGCAGTACTTC. Translated, it gives CASSYSRGFNYEQYF.

The chain is built from TRBV10-1 and TRBJ1-5; D call uncertain. CDR1 is WNHNN and CDR2 is SYGVQD in the germline V gene (reference sequence). The CDR3 has 11 residues. V lost 3 bases and J lost 6, with 3 bases in between. The CDR3 DNA reads TGCGCCAGCAGTGACGTTCAGCCCCAGCATTTT. Protein product: CASSDVQPQHF.

V gene TRBV19 combines with J gene TRBJ1-1, with D uncertain. This CDR3 is built from 13 residues. V lost 2 bases and J lost 5, with 9 bases in between. Germline CDR1 and CDR2: LNHDA and SQIVND (reference sequence). CDR3 region: CASSILGVTEAFF. CDR3 bases: TGTGCCAGTAGTATACTGGGAGTTACTGAAGCTTTCTTT. Full variable domain (remainder filled in from reference TRBV19 and TRBJ1-1): DGGITQSPKYLFRKEGQNVTLSCEQNLNHDAMYWYRQDPGQGLRLIYYSQIVNDFQKGDIAEGYSVSREKKESFPLTVTSAQKNPTAFYLCASSILGVTEAFFGQGTRLTVV.

The chain has TRBV7-6 and TRBJ1-6, with D possibly being TRBD1 (6 bases). Germline CDR1 reads SGHVS; CDR2 reads FNYEAQ. The V gene lost 8 bases and the J gene lost 6 bases, with 14 bases spanning the gap. CDR3 size: 14 residues. The CDR3 loop reads CASSTGSGNSPLHF. CDR3 sequence (DNA): TGTGCCAGCTCGACAGGTTCTGGTAATTCACCCCTCCACTTT.

The chain has TRBV5-4 and TRBJ1-3; D remains unclear. V lost 3 bases and J lost 4, with 20 bases in between. CDR1 is SGHNT and CDR2 is YYREEE in the germline V gene (reference sequence). There are 17 residues in the CDR3. The CDR3 DNA reads TGTGCCAGCAGCTCCAGAGTAGCCCCGCGGTCAGGAAACACCATATATTTT. Amino acid sequence: CASSSRVAPRSGNTIYF.

The V gene is TRBV6-5, the J gene TRBJ1-2; D perhaps matches TRBD1 (6 bases). This CDR3 comprises 15 residues. The V and J ends lost 8 bases and 2 bases respectively, with 18 bases between them. CDR1 and CDR2 (germline): MNHEY, SVGAGI. CDR3 sequence reads: CASGPSTGTNYGYTF. CDR3 nucleotide sequence: TGTGCCAGCGGCCCCTCGACAGGAACGAACTATGGCTACACCTTC.

The rearrangement uses TRBV7-2 and TRBJ2-7, with D possibly TRBD2 on 5 matching bases. CDR3 length equals 14 residues. Germline lookup yields CDR1 SGHTA and CDR2 FQGNSA. The germline V and J ends were trimmed by 3 bases and 1 base, with 10 bases remaining between them. The CDR3 sequence is CASSFGVISYEQYF. The CDR3 bases are TGTGCCAGCAGCTTCGGGGTTATATCCTACGAGCAGTACTTC. Supplemented by reference TRBV7-2 and TRBJ2-7, the full variable domain reads GAGVSQSPSNKVTEKGKDVELRCDPISGHTALYWYRQSLGQGLEFLIYFQGNSAPDKSGLPSDRFSAERTGGSVSTLTIQRTQQEDSAVYLCASSFGVISYEQYFGPGTRLTVT.

This chain connects TRBV5-6 to TRBJ2-7, with D perhaps matching TRBD1 (5 bases). In germline, CDR1 is SGHDT, CDR2 YYEEEE. There are 14 residues in the CDR3. V was cut by 2 bases and J by 5 bases, with 14 bases left in between. CDR3 sequence: CASSLGATRHEQYF. CDR3 sequence (DNA): TGTGCCAGCAGCTTAGGGGCGACAAGGCACGAGCAGTACTTC.

This sequence joins TRBV2 and TRBJ2-5; the D is unclear. From germline, CDR1 is SNHLY and CDR2 FYNNEI. Trimming took 3 bases from V and 2 from J, leaving 7 bases between them. CDR3 length: 13 residues. The CDR3: CASSEGSQETQYF. DNA for the CDR3: TGTGCCAGCAGTGAGGGCTCTCAAGAGACCCAGTACTTC.